A selection of T cell receptor beta chains follows, all from one sample in a study of identical twins. Using its own MiXCR run on the 5' RACE reads, TCRdb lists one record per CDR3 protein. The sample consists of hundreds of thousands of distinct CDR3 sequences, about 12% of them appearing once. These data are also associated with another study on yellow fever vaccine responses in identical twins.

The sequenced material came from PBMCs. The receptors shown here come from a woman younger than 30 in good health. The CDR3 runs from the conserved cysteine through the conserved F or W. D genes are given only for firm matches. Expanded clones are given a class, and other clones once, few, many or no size at all.

>.|TRBJ2-7|TRBD2|TRBV19
TGTGCCAGTTCCCCACCTTTAGCGGGAGGCACCTACGAGCAGTACTTC
CASSPPLAGGTYEQYF
>.|TRBJ2-7|TRBD1|TRBV6-5
TGTGCCAGCAGTTCCGGGACAGGGTCAACCTACGAGCAGTACTTC
CASSSGTGSTYEQYF
>once|TRBJ1-1|TRBD1|TRBV11-2
TGTGCCAGCAGCTTATTCCAGGGGGCAAGCACTGAAGCTTTCTTT
CASSLFQGASTEAFF
>.|TRBJ1-1|TRBD1|TRBV14
TGTGCCAGCAGCGGACAGGGTTCCCTAGTGAACACTGAAGCTTTCTTT
CASSGQGSLVNTEAFF
>few|TRBJ1-1|.|TRBV27
TGTGCCAGCAGTTTATTAAATTGGGAGGGGACACCGAACACTGAAGCTTTCTTT
CASSLLNWEGTPNTEAFF
>.|TRBJ2-7|TRBD2|TRBV20-1
TGCAGTGCTAGAGATGCGCGGGGCCTAGCGGACCCCTACGAGCAGTACTTC
CSARDARGLADPYEQYF
>.|TRBJ2-6|TRBD2|TRBV7-9
TGTGCCAGCTTAACGGGGCTAGCGGGGACTGGGGCCAACGTCCTGACTTTC
CASLTGLAGTGANVLTF
>few|TRBJ2-3|.|TRBV4-2
TGTGCCAGCAGCCAAGAGGAGGGGGGGCAGTATTTT
CASSQEEGGQYF
>.|TRBJ1-2|.|TRBV7-9
TGTGCCAGCAGCTTAGTATTCGGGGTTGGAGAGAATGGCTACACCTTC
CASSLVFGVGENGYTF
>many|TRBJ1-1|.|TRBV6-5
TGTGCCAGCAGTTACTCGATCGGGCCCAGGGACGTGAACACTGAAGCTTTCTTT
CASSYSIGPRDVNTEAFF
>many|TRBJ2-1|.|TRBV12-3/TRBV12-4
TGCGCCAGCAGCTTGGTTGGGGATGAGCAGTTCTTC
CASSLVGDEQFF
>few|TRBJ2-1|TRBD2|TRBV10-3
TGTGCCATCAGTTCCACCTCGGTTAGCGGGTCCCTCAATGAGCAGTTCTTC
CAISSTSVSGSLNEQFF
>few|TRBJ2-1|.|TRBV6-2/TRBV6-3
TGTGCCAGCAGTTACTCGGGGGACTGGCAATACAATGAGCAGTTCTTC
CASSYSGDWQYNEQFF
>.|TRBJ2-1|.|TRBV5-1
TGCGCCAGCAGCTTGGATTGGCGGCGAGAAAACAATGAGCAGTTCTTC
CASSLDWRRENNEQFF
>.|TRBJ1-6|.|TRBV5-1
TGCGCCAGCAGCTTGGATAGTCAGGGGAGTTCACCCCTCCACTTT
CASSLDSQGSSPLHF
>few|TRBJ2-5|.|TRBV11-3
TGTGCCAGCAGCCTAAATGAGCCCGAGACCCAGTACTTC
CASSLNEPETQYF
>few|TRBJ2-7|.|TRBV18
TGTGCCAGCTCACGTCCTACACCGGCGAGCTCCTACGAGCAGTACTTC
CASSRPTPASSYEQYF
>.|TRBJ2-7|.|TRBV20-1
TGCAGTGCTAGCTCGACCTACGAGCAGTACTTC
CSASSTYEQYF
>.|TRBJ2-3|TRBD2|TRBV27
TGTGCCAGCAAAGGGCGGGGGGCAGATACGCAGTATTTT
CASKGRGADTQYF
>.|TRBJ2-7|TRBD2|TRBV5-1
TGCGCCAGTGGACTAGCGGGAGACCCTTACGAGCAGTACTTC
CASGLAGDPYEQYF
>.|TRBJ2-3|TRBD1|TRBV20-1
TGCAGTGCCCCTCACAGGGGCCGGGGAGCAGATACGCAGTATTTT
CSAPHRGRGADTQYF
>.|TRBJ2-7|.|TRBV24-1
TGTGCCACCAGTGGCCCGGGCTCCTACGAGCAGTACTTC
CATSGPGSYEQYF
>.|TRBJ2-1|TRBD2|TRBV10-3
TGTGCCATCAGTGGACAAGCGGGGGACCGCAATGAGCAGTTCTTC
CAISGQAGDRNEQFF
>few|TRBJ2-3|TRBD1|TRBV5-1
TGCGCCAGCAGCCTAACAGGGGGGCTAGTCACAGATACGCAGTATTTT
CASSLTGGLVTDTQYF
>.|TRBJ2-5|.|TRBV7-9
TGTGCCAGCAGCTCAGACGTACTAGGTCAAGCCCAGTACTTC
CASSSDVLGQAQYF
>few|TRBJ1-1|.|TRBV12-3/TRBV12-4
TGTGCCAGCACCGCACGGGGTCGAACGGTGAACACTGAAGCTTTCTTT
CASTARGRTVNTEAFF
>few|TRBJ2-7|TRBD2|TRBV15
TGTGCCACCAGCAGTGTGGCTAGCGGCTACGAGCAGTACTTC
CATSSVASGYEQYF
>.|TRBJ2-3|.|TRBV20-1
TGCAGTGCTGTCACGGTGGCAGGGGTCTTAACAGATACGCAGTATTTT
CSAVTVAGVLTDTQYF
>few|TRBJ1-1|.|TRBV7-9
TGTGCCAGCAGCACGAAAATTACGGGCCACACTGAAGCTTTCTTT
CASSTKITGHTEAFF
>.|TRBJ2-7|TRBD2|TRBV12-3/TRBV12-4
TGTGCCAGCAGTTTAGACTGGGCGGGAGGGCTCAAAGGAGAGCAGTACTTC
CASSLDWAGGLKGEQYF
>.|TRBJ2-1|TRBD2|TRBV4-2
TGTGCCAGCAGCCCTGGGCCCCTATCGGGAGGGCCTACGACTTACAATGAGCAGTTCTTC
CASSPGPLSGGPTTYNEQFF
>.|TRBJ2-5|TRBD2|TRBV27
TGTGCCAGCAGTTTATCATCTAGCGGGGCTGAGACCCAGTACTTC
CASSLSSSGAETQYF
>few|TRBJ2-3|TRBD1|TRBV5-1
TGCGCCAGCAGCATAACGGGACAGGGTAGCACAGATACGCAGTATTTT
CASSITGQGSTDTQYF